This T cell receptor (beta chain) was sequenced in a study of T-cell memory formation after mild COVID-19 (TCRdb year 2021). A note on the overall study: TCR sequence clusters from the two donors were largely donor specific. Longitudinal TCRalpha and TCRbeta repertoire sequencing tracked T-cell clones expanding and contracting after mild COVID-19 in a couple of donors. Two young, previously healthy adult volunteers made up the cohort, one male and one female.

The investigation overall reported the following: Only two mild cases were covered by the study, and larger cohorts that include severe cases with pre-infection samples were considered necessary. Contracting CD4+ clones turned up mainly in the CM and EM memory subsets, whereas EMRA was where CD8+ clones were enriched. SARS-CoV-2 specificity was not confirmed for the second-wave clones peaking on day 37. Clones contracting from day 15 to 85 had balanced CD4/CD8 phenotypes, while a second wave expanding from day 15 to 37 was biased towards CD4+. Some responding clones were detected in pre-infection memory, suggesting pre-existing cross-reactive memory T cells joined the SARS-CoV-2 response.

The sequencer listed for this sample is Illumina NovaSeq 6000. Using 5'RACE with constant-segment primers, TCRalpha and TCRbeta cDNA libraries were constructed, with sample barcodes and unique molecular identifiers added in the process. Trizol reagent was used to extract RNA from every sample. Library amplification was performed in two PCR steps, and a second sample barcode and Illumina TruSeq adapters were introduced in the second step. Sequencing of libraries was performed on an Illumina NovaSeq with 2 x 150 bp paired-end reads. The source study handled its data this way. With migec v1.2.7, reads were demultiplexed and then collapsed into UMI-guided consensus sequences. With mixcr v2.1.11, UMI consensuses were aligned to TRA and TRB V and J templates and assembled into clonotypes. A clonotype was counted as expanded or contracted only when both edgeR and NoisET called the clonotype significant, with the noise models trained on biological replicates. For edgeR calls, the cutoffs were a false discovery rate-adjusted p below 0.01 and a log2 fold-change threshold of 1. PCA with hierarchical clustering of max-normalized trajectories of the 1000 most abundant clonotypes was used as exploratory dynamics analysis. Separately sequenced CD4+ and CD8+ repertoires were used to assign a CD4 or CD8 phenotype to each responding clone. TCRdb reworked the public reads: Q25 trimming with fastp, MiXCR clone assembly, productive beta chains retained. Every CDR3 protein is listed once, alongside the most common genes and DNA of its rows. The V and J calls and clone size are TCRdb's, not the authors'. The sample contains fewer than 500,000 distinct CDR3 sequences, roughly 25% of them found a single time. The ten largest clones represent around an eighth of the sample.

CDR1 SGHVS and CDR2 FNYEAQ were looked up in the germline V gene. Trimming takes 2 bases from V and 0 bases from J, and the germline ends sit 8 bases apart. Inclusive of the bounding cysteine and phenylalanine, the CDR3 is 15 residues long. Only CDR3 DNA is held: 45 bases, read in frame from base 1. This clonotype was recorded a few times. There is no known antigen for this receptor. No quality values exist for individual bases; no much larger clone is one base distant. PBMCs were isolated by Ficoll-Paque density gradient centrifugation. The sample was PBMCs or a T cell subset sorted from them (not recorded which). This TCR came from an adult woman who had mild COVID-19 (a few samples of this study predate the infection). The sample titles of this study are shuffled in the database, so cell type and time point are left out; the donor was told from shared clones. The rearranged segments are TRBV7-6 and TRBJ2-1; the D gene is unclear. The nucleotide sequence is TGTGCCAGCAGCTTAATACAGAGCTCCTACAATGAGCAGTTCTTC. The translation is CASSLIQSSYNEQFF.